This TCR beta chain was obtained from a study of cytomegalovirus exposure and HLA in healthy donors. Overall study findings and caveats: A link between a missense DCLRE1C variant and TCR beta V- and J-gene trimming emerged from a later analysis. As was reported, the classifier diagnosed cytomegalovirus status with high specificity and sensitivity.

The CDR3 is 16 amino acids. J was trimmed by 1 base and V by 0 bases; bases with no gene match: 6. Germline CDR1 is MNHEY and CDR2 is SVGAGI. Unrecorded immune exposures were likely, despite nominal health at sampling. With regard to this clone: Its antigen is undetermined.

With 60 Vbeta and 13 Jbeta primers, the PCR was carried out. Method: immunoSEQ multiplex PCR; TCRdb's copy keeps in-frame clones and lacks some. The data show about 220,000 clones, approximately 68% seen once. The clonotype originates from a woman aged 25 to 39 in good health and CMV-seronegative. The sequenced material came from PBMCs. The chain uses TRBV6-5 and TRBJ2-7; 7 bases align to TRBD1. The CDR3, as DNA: TGTGCCAGCAGTTACTCGAGACAGGGCGGATCCTACGAGCAGTACTTC. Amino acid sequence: CASSYSRQGGSYEQYF.